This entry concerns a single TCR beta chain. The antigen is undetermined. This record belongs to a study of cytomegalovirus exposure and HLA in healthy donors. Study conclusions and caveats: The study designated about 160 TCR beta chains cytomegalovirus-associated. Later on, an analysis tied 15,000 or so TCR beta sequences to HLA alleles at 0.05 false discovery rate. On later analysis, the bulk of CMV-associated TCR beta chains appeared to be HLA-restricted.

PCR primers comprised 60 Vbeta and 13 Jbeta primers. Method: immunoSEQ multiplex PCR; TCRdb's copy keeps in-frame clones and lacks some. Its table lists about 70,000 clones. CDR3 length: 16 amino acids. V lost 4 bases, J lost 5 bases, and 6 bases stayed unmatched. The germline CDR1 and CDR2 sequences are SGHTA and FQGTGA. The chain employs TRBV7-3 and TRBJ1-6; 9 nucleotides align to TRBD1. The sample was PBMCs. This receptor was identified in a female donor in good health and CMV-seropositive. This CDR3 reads CASSSSDRGNNSPLHF. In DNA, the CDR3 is TGTGCCAGCAGCTCATCCGACAGGGGGAATAATTCACCCCTCCACTTT.